One sample yielded the 24 T cell receptor beta chains listed below, sequenced in a study of blood T cell repertoires in COVID-19. Repertoires were generated with immunoSEQ multiplex PCR, while TCRdb's copy carries only in-frame clones and drops some. The table lists around 99,000 clones, around 84% of them singletons, with 7% to 9.5% in the top ten. Sequencing was carried out using peripheral blood. The receptors derive from an elderly woman with active or convalescent COVID-19.

The chain combines TRBV11-2 with TRBJ2-1, with D uncertain. CDR1 and CDR2 (germline): SGHAT, FQNNGV. CDR3 size: 14 residues. With 0 bases removed from V and 2 bases from J, the gap between germline ends came to 5 bases. The CDR3 sequence: CASSLDSTYNEQFF. DNA for the CDR3: TGTGCCAGCAGCTTAGATTCAACCTACAATGAGCAGTTCTTC.

The chain links TRBV10-3 to TRBJ1-3, with 8 bases aligning to TRBD1. This CDR3 comprises 13 residues. With V trimmed by 4 bases and J by 4 bases, 0 bases remained unmatched. Per the germline V gene, CDR1 is ENHRY and CDR2 is SYGVKD. The CDR3 spells CAISAGGGNTIYF. The DNA of the CDR3 is TGTGCCATCAGTGCAGGGGGCGGAAACACCATATATTTT.

This rearrangement joins TRBV7-9 to TRBJ1-3; D may be TRBD1 (6 bases). V lost 5 bases to trimming and J lost 3 bases, with 11 bases between them. The CDR3 loop spans 14 amino acids. Per germline, CDR1 SEHNR and CDR2 FQNEAQ (reference sequence). Here the CDR3 DNA reads TGTGCCAGCAGCCCCCGGACAGTTGGAAACACCATATATTTT. It codes for CASSPRTVGNTIYF.

V is TRBV18 and J is TRBJ1-1; D may be TRBD1 (5 bases). CDR3 length equals 13 residues. The V gene's germline CDR1 is KGHSH and CDR2 LQKENI. The germline V and J ends were trimmed by 6 bases and 7 bases, with 15 bases remaining between them. CDR3: CASSPNSGFEAFF. CDR3 coding DNA: TGTGCCAGCTCCCCAAACTCAGGGTTTGAAGCTTTCTTT.

CDR3: CASWREGGANVLTF. As DNA, the CDR3 is TGTGCTAGCTGGCGGGAGGGTGGGGCCAACGTCCTGACTTTC. The chain recombines TRBV6-5 with TRBJ2-6, with TRBD2 matching over 9 bases. Germline CDR1 reads MNHEY; CDR2 reads SVGAGI. The CDR3 consists of 14 residues.

V and J are TRBV7-9 and TRBJ2-7; 9 nucleotides match TRBD2. Trimming removed 6 bases from V and 0 bases from J; junction bases left unmatched: 3. Germline loops: CDR1 SEHNR, CDR2 FQNEAQ (reference sequence). There are 14 residues in the CDR3. The CDR3 DNA is TGTGCCAGCAGACCTAGCGGGGCCTCCTACGAGCAGTACTTC. It encodes CASRPSGASYEQYF.

This chain uses TRBV6-5 with TRBJ2-1; TRBD2 is a possible D gene (5 bases). V was cut by 2 bases and J by 3 bases, with 8 bases left in between. This CDR3 spans 14 amino acids. Germline V gene sequence: CDR1 MNHEY, CDR2 SVGAGI. The CDR3 DNA reads TGTGCCAGCAGTTACGCGGGCGGCTACAATGAGCAGTTCTTC. Translating it yields CASSYAGGYNEQFF.

This clone was found a few times. The V call is TRBV10-3, the J call TRBJ1-6; TRBD1 matches 8 bases. Per the germline V gene, CDR1 is ENHRY and CDR2 is SYGVKD. The CDR3 runs to 14 residues. The V gene end was trimmed by 5 bases and the J gene end by 10 bases; junction bases not matched to a gene: 7. In DNA, the CDR3 is TGTGCCATCAGTCAGGGGGCGCGAGAATCACCCCTCCACTTT. Translated, it gives CAISQGARESPLHF.

This chain uses TRBV9 with TRBJ2-5; 7 bases agree with TRBD2. The CDR3 has 15 residues. Germline-derived CDR1 and CDR2 are SGDLS and YYNGEE. V lost 2 bases to trimming and J lost 5 bases; unmatched junction nucleotides: 9. CDR3 region: CASSVGDGRRETQYF. The CDR3 DNA follows: TGTGCCAGCAGCGTTGGGGACGGGAGGCGGGAGACCCAGTACTTC.

This chain joins TRBV5-1 and TRBJ2-5; 8 bases agree with TRBD1. Germline-derived CDR1 and CDR2 are SGHRS and YFSETQ. Trimming removed 5 bases from V and 2 bases from J; junction bases left unmatched: 5. CDR3 size: 14 residues. The DNA of the CDR3 is TGCGCCAGCAGAATCCGGGACAGGCAAGAGACCCAGTACTTC. Its protein product is CASRIRDRQETQYF.

This chain joins TRBV19 and TRBJ2-2, with D possibly being TRBD2 (5 bases). The germline V and J ends were trimmed by 3 bases and 5 bases, with 13 bases remaining between them. The CDR3 has 15 residues. Germline-derived CDR1 and CDR2 are LNHDA and SQIVND (reference sequence). The CDR3 bases are TGTGCCAGTAGTATTCACGGAGAGGGAACCGGGGAGCTGTTTTTT. Its translation: CASSIHGEGTGELFF.

The chain combines TRBV12-3 or TRBV12-4 with TRBJ1-2; no reliable D call. This CDR3 has 12 residues. Trimming removed 6 bases from V and 5 bases from J, with 10 bases in between. DNA for the CDR3: TGTGCCAGCAGGACGGCAGGATATGGCTACACCTTC. It is translated as CASRTAGYGYTF.

With respect to this clone: An end of the junction does not agree with germline; a read error may underlie this. The chain employs TRBV5-1 and TRBJ2-1, with 7 nucleotides matching TRBD2. Germline V lookup: CDR1 SGHRS, CDR2 YFSETQ. The CDR3 covers 14 residues. The CDR3 loop reads CASSLGTTYNEQFF. Here the CDR3 DNA reads TGCGCCAGCAGTTTGGGGACTACGTACAATGAGCAGTTCTTC. The whole variable domain, filled in from reference TRBV5-1 and TRBJ2-1, reads KAGVTQTPRYLIKTRGQQVTLSCSPISGHRSVSWYQQTPGQGLQFLFEYFSETQRNKGNFPGRFSGRQFSNSRSEMNVSTLELGDSALYLCASSLGTTYNEQFFGPGTRLTVL.

The chain uses TRBV5-1 and TRBJ2-3; D ambiguous. The CDR3 runs to 12 residues. With 3 bases removed from V and 4 bases from J, the gap between germline ends came to 6 bases. The germline CDR1 and CDR2 sequences are SGHRS and YFSETQ. CDR3 amino acids: CASSSGPDTQYF. CDR3 sequence (DNA): TGCGCCAGCAGCTCCGGTCCAGATACGCAGTATTTT.

The chain uses TRBV5-5 and TRBJ1-2; the D gene is possibly TRBD1 (5 bases). V lost 3 bases and J lost 7, with 13 bases in between. This CDR3 has 13 amino acids. From germline, CDR1 is SGHKS and CDR2 YYEKEE (reference sequence). CDR3 sequence (DNA): TGTGCCAGCAGCTCCGACAGTTATAGTGGCTACACCTTC. This translates into CASSSDSYSGYTF.

A word on this clone: Because the CDR3's place on the DNA is in doubt, the DNA is left out and the CDR3 is given as listed by TCRdb. The V gene is TRBV28, the J gene TRBJ1-2. Inclusive of both ends, the CDR3 amounts to 13 amino acids. Germline V CDR1 and CDR2: MDHEN, SYDVKM. CDR3 region: CASSSSDFRGYTF.

The rearrangement uses TRBV19 and TRBJ1-4; the match to TRBD1 covers 11 bases. Germline V CDR1 and CDR2: LNHDA, SQIVND (reference sequence). The junction had 6 bases not matched to a gene; V was cut back by 6 bases and J by 6 bases. CDR3 length: 15 amino acids. The CDR3 reads CASSMPGQGDEKLFF. The CDR3 nucleotides read TGTGCCAGTAGCATGCCGGGACAGGGGGATGAAAAACTGTTTTTT.

The chain is built from TRBV7-3 and TRBJ2-5, with no clear D. Trimming cost V 2 bases and J 4 bases, with 5 bases left between them. Germline CDR1 and CDR2: SGHTA and FQGTGA. The CDR3 consists of 12 residues. The CDR3 region has the DNA TGTGCCAGCAGCTTACCAGGAGAGACCCAGTACTTC. This encodes CASSLPGETQYF.

This chain links TRBV6-4 with TRBJ1-5; the D gene is possibly TRBD1 (6 bases). Germline lookup yields CDR1 MRHNA and CDR2 SNTAGT. The CDR3 consists of 13 residues. V lost 6 bases, J lost 7 bases, and 13 bases lay in between. DNA of the CDR3: TGTGCCAGCAGCCCACAGGGTGACCAGCCCCAGCATTTT. Translation gives CASSPQGDQPQHF.

The CDR3 protein is CASSPSARQGEFGYTF. The CDR3 DNA is TGTGCCAGCTCACCATCCGCCAGACAGGGAGAATTTGGCTACACCTTC. This rearrangement joins TRBV18 to TRBJ1-2; 7 bases line up with TRBD1. There are 16 residues in the CDR3. Germline V gene sequence: CDR1 KGHSH, CDR2 LQKENI. J lost 7 bases, V lost 2 bases, and 13 bases had no gene match.

This chain joins TRBV19 and TRBJ1-1; D perhaps matches TRBD1 (5 bases). There are 14 residues in the CDR3. Deletions cut 4 bases from V and 0 bases from J, with 9 bases between. Germline V gives CDR1 LNHDA, CDR2 SQIVND (reference sequence). The CDR3 loop is CASSSGGMNTEAFF. CDR3 nucleotides: TGTGCCAGTAGTAGCGGGGGAATGAACACTGAAGCTTTCTTT.

The CDR3 DNA reads TGTGCCAGTAGTATAGGTGCAGCTAACTATGGCTACACCTTC. Translating it yields CASSIGAANYGYTF. The chain links TRBV19 to TRBJ1-2; D call uncertain. The germline V gene has CDR1 LNHDA and CDR2 SQIVND (reference sequence). The germline V and J ends were trimmed by 1 base and 0 bases, with 6 bases remaining between them. CDR3 size: 14 residues.

This chain links TRBV5-1 with TRBJ2-7, with D possibly being TRBD1 (6 bases). In germline, CDR1 is SGHRS, CDR2 YFSETQ. V lost 0 bases and J lost 6, with 13 bases in between. The CDR3 has 14 residues. CDR3 sequence: CASSLAPGAGEQYF. CDR3 bases: TGCGCCAGCAGCTTGGCACCAGGGGCCGGCGAGCAGTACTTC.

The chain links TRBV5-4 to TRBJ2-7; 7 bases agree with TRBD2. CDR3 size: 15 residues. Germline V gene lookup returns CDR1 SGHNT and CDR2 YYREEE (reference sequence). The J segment lost 0 bases and the V segment lost 3 bases, leaving 6 bases of the junction unmatched. The CDR3 region is CASSSSGISSYEQYF. The CDR3 DNA sequence: TGTGCCAGCAGCTCAAGCGGGATTAGCTCCTACGAGCAGTACTTC.